This T cell receptor beta chain emerged from a study of beta chain features in type 1 diabetes. Study-level results: Among type 1 diabetes patients, VDJ junctions had fewer insertions and more deletions. Moderately but significantly shorter TCRB CDR3s were found in Type 1 diabetes patients in all four CD4+ subsets.

The V segment lost 6 bases and the J segment 7 bases; nucleotides outside the gene matches: 6. The V gene's germline CDR1 is SNHLY and CDR2 FYNNEI. This CDR3 is built from 14 residues. A few counts support this clone. Its antigen is unknown. A heparinised blood draw that averaged around 110 mL was obtained once from each donor. Expressed TCRB transcripts were sequenced because the entire RNA isolate underwent reverse transcription. The repertoire was sequenced with immunoSEQ multiplex PCR; TCRdb's copy has only in-frame clones and lacks some. Found here are about 740,000 clones, 13% of them singletons; the top ten hold less than 0.025%.

The chain joins TRBV2 to TRBJ1-2; TRBD1 matches at 12 bases. The sequence was collected from a man younger than 30 with type 1 diabetes. Sequenced: naive CD4+ T cells from blood. This CDR3 is CASSEGQGAIGYTF. CDR3 bases: TGTGCCAGCAGCGAGGGACAGGGGGCGATTGGCTACACCTTC.